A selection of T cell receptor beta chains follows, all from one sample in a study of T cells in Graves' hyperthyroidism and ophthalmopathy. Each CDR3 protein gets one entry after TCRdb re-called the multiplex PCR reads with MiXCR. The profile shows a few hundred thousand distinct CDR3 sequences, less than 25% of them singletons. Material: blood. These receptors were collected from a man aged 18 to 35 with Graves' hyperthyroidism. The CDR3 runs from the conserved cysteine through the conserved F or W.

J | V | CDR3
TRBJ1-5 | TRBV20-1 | CSARPPGYSNQPQHF
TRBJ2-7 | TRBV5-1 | CASSRGGAPSYEQYF
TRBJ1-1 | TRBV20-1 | CSARRQANTEAFF
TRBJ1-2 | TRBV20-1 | CSARDSPTYGYTF
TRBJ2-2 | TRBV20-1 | CSAPSLGRGEGTGELFF
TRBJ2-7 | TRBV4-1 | CASSQAQGARYEQYF
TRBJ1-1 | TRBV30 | CAWSVLRVGSEAFF
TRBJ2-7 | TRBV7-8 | CASSAGSWVTYEQYF
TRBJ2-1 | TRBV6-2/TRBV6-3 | CASRTGPPYNEQFF
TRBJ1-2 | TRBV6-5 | CASSSSRGNYYGYTF
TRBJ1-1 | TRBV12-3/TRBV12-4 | CASRTRGASFF
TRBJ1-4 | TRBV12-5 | CASGLVHGGVSGEKLFF